Shown below are 2 T cell receptor beta chains from a single sample sequenced in a study of T-cell memory formation after mild COVID-19 (dated by TCRdb to about 2021). Libraries were built with 5' RACE. The instrument given in TCRdb is Illumina NovaSeq 6000. The public reads were reprocessed in TCRdb via fastp at Q25 and MiXCR, keeping in-frame beta chains. Records with the same CDR3 protein are collapsed into one entry carrying the most frequent genes and DNA. This sample holds 300,000 to 350,000 distinct CDR3 sequences; roughly an eighth were observed only once. The top ten constitute about 20% of the sample. Specimen: PBMCs or a T cell subset sorted from them (not recorded which). The receptors originated from a man aged 18-30 years who had mild COVID-19 (a few samples of this study predate the infection). The sample titles of this study are shuffled in the database, so cell type and time point are left out; the donor was told from shared clones.

This clonotype was seen a few times. CDR3 residues: CASSPVRGRRSTEAFF. CDR3 in DNA: TGTGCCAGCAGCCCCGTACGGGGGCGGAGGAGCACTGAAGCTTTCTTT. The chain recombines TRBV7-2 with TRBJ1-1; D perhaps matches TRBD1 (6 bases). Trimming removed 5 bases from V and 4 bases from J, with 20 bases in between. The CDR3 is made up of 16 amino acids. Per germline, CDR1 SGHTA and CDR2 FQGNSA.

This clonotype was counted once. The chain employs TRBV29-1 and TRBJ2-3; TRBD2 might be the D (6 bases). Germline-derived CDR1 and CDR2 are SQVTM and ANQGSEA. V lost 6 bases and J 2 bases, leaving 15 bases between the germline ends. There are 14 residues in the CDR3. CDR3 bases: TGCAGCGTGAGTGGGGGGACGATCACAGATACGCAGTATTTT. This encodes CSVSGGTITDTQYF.